The 14 T cell receptor beta chains presented below share a single source sample, sequenced in a study of T cell responses to AZD1222 COVID-19 vaccine. Assay: immunoSEQ multiplex PCR; the TCRdb copy retains only in-frame clones and omits some. The sample shows roughly 130,000 clones, about 92% of them seen only once. The starting material was peripheral blood, obtained on day 0 of AZD1222 vaccination. These receptors all come from an adult in good health.

The chain uses TRBV30 and TRBJ1-2; D not resolved. The germline V and J ends were trimmed by 2 bases and 4 bases, with 11 bases remaining between them. The CDR3 runs to 13 residues. Germline CDR1 is GTSNPN and CDR2 is SVGIG (reference sequence). CDR3 region: CAWSFGAPYGYTF. The DNA of the CDR3 is TGTGCCTGGAGTTTCGGAGCACCCTATGGCTACACCTTC.

This chain uses TRBV7-9 with TRBJ1-3; the match to TRBD1 covers 10 bases. Germline trimming cut 5 bases from V and 3 bases from J; bases unmatched to any gene: 7. The CDR3 has 16 residues. CDR1 is SEHNR and CDR2 is FQNEAQ in the germline V gene (reference sequence). The CDR3 reads CASSHTGTGDGNTIYF. CDR3 bases: TGTGCCAGCAGCCACACCGGGACAGGGGATGGAAACACCATATATTTT.

This rearrangement joins TRBV30 to TRBJ2-1, with a possible D match to TRBD2 (5 bases). Germline V gene lookup returns CDR1 GTSNPN and CDR2 SVGIG (reference sequence). CDR3 length: 16 amino acids. Deletions cut 3 bases from V and 0 bases from J, with 15 bases between. The CDR3: CAWRPDYPSSYNEQFF. In DNA form, the CDR3 reads TGTGCCTGGAGACCCGACTATCCAAGCTCCTACAATGAGCAGTTCTTC.

The V gene is TRBV24-1, the J gene TRBJ1-5, with 11 bases that match TRBD1. The J segment lost 0 bases and the V segment lost 6 bases, leaving 3 bases of the junction unmatched. The CDR3 is made up of 16 amino acids. Germline CDR1 and CDR2: KGHDR and SFDVKD. The CDR3 DNA sequence: TGTGCCACCAGTCGGACAGGGGGCTATAGCAATCAGCCCCAGCATTTT. It encodes CATSRTGGYSNQPQHF.

J is TRBJ2-3 and V is TRBV6-4, with D tentatively TRBD1 or TRBD2 (5 bases each). Germline values: CDR1 MRHNA, CDR2 SNTAGT. The V gene lost 5 bases and the J gene lost 2 bases, with 14 bases spanning the gap. The CDR3 extends over 15 amino acids. The CDR3 here is CASSTGTSDTDTQYF. Written as DNA, the CDR3 is TGTGCCAGCAGTACCGGGACGTCAGACACAGATACGCAGTATTTT.

V gene TRBV6-5 combines with J gene TRBJ1-6, with D perhaps matching TRBD1 (5 bases). Trimming cost V 8 bases and J 0 bases, with 8 bases left between them. CDR1 and CDR2 from the germline V gene are MNHEY and SVGAGI. The CDR3 covers 14 residues. CDR3 nucleotides: TGTGCCAGCGGGGGGAGCTCCTATAATTCACCCCTCCACTTT. This codes for CASGGSSYNSPLHF.

This rearrangement joins TRBV6-6 to TRBJ2-1; TRBD2 agrees at 9 bases. V was pared by 5 bases and J by 7 bases, with 18 bases of the junction left unmatched. There are 18 residues in the CDR3. Germline V gives CDR1 MNHNY, CDR2 SVGAGI (reference sequence). This chain's CDR3 is CASSLFAVLRREGNEQFF. The CDR3 nucleotides are TGTGCCAGCAGTCTCTTCGCCGTCCTAAGGCGGGAGGGGAATGAGCAGTTCTTC.

This chain uses TRBV9 with TRBJ1-6, with D possibly TRBD1 on 5 matching bases. The CDR3 length is 16 residues. The V gene lost 1 base and the J gene lost 9 bases, with 17 bases spanning the gap. Germline V gene lookup returns CDR1 SGDLS and CDR2 YYNGEE. The CDR3 nucleotides are TGTGCCAGCAGCGTACCCTCGGACAACTTAGTTTCACCCCTCCACTTT. It encodes CASSVPSDNLVSPLHF. Combining the CDR3 with reference TRBV9 and TRBJ1-6 gives the whole variable domain DSGVTQTPKHLITATGQRVTLRCSPRSGDLSVYWYQQSLDQGLQFLIQYYNGEERAKGNILERFSAQQFPDLHSELNLSSLELGDSALYFCASSVPSDNLVSPLHFGNGTRLTVT.

This chain links TRBV19 with TRBJ2-1, with D possibly matching TRBD2 (5 bases). Looked up from germline, CDR1 is LNHDA and CDR2 is SQIVND (reference sequence). The CDR3 contains 16 residues. Trimming took 1 base from V and 0 from J, leaving 10 bases between them. CDR3 protein: CASSIGGSTSYNEQFF. CDR3 DNA: TGTGCCAGTAGTATAGGAGGGAGTACCTCCTACAATGAGCAGTTCTTC.

The chain combines TRBV7-9 with TRBJ1-3; tentatively, D is TRBD1 (6 bases). Between the trimmed V and J ends, which lost 5 bases and 16 bases, there was a span of 21 bases. The germline V gene encodes CDR1 SEHNR and CDR2 FQNEAQ (reference sequence). This CDR3 is built from 13 residues. DNA of the CDR3: TGTGCCAGCAGCCCGATAGCCACAGGGAGGTCGTATTTT. It yields the protein CASSPIATGRSYF.

The V gene is TRBV30, the J gene TRBJ2-7, with D possibly being TRBD2 (5 bases). CDR3 length: 13 residues. The V gene's germline CDR1 is GTSNPN and CDR2 SVGIG (reference sequence). Trimming pared 4 bases from V and 3 bases from J, leaving 13 bases between. The CDR3 region has the DNA TGTGCCTGGAAAGCGACGGGATACTACGAGCAGTACTTC. Protein sequence: CAWKATGYYEQYF. The full variable domain, with the rest looked up from reference TRBV30 and TRBJ2-7, is SQTIHQWPATLVQPVGSPLSLECTVEGTSNPNLYWYRQAAGRGLQLLFYSVGIGQISSEVPQNLSASRPQDRQFILSSKKLLLSDSGFYLCAWKATGYYEQYFGPGTRLTVT.

V usage is TRBV29-1 and J usage is TRBJ2-1; TRBD2 agrees at 12 bases. The CDR3 runs to 14 residues. The germline V gene has CDR1 SQVTM and CDR2 ANQGSEA. Trimming took 1 base from V and 7 from J; bases not matched to a gene: 2. CDR3 sequence: CSVEGLAGDNEQFF. Written as DNA, the CDR3 is TGCAGCGTTGAAGGACTAGCGGGAGATAATGAGCAGTTCTTC.

The chain combines TRBV19 with TRBJ1-4; D gene uncertain. V was shortened by 0 bases and J by 7 bases, with 6 bases between the two germline ends. The CDR3 is 13 amino acids. Germline V gene data show CDR1 as LNHDA and CDR2 as SQIVND (reference sequence). The CDR3 coding sequence is TGTGCCAGTAGTATAGATCCGGTTGAAAAACTGTTTTTT. This codes for CASSIDPVEKLFF.

This chain uses TRBV25-1 with TRBJ2-7; TRBD1 is a possible D gene (6 bases). Trimming shortened V by 1 base and J by 4 bases, and 11 bases separated the two germline ends. CDR3 size: 14 residues. The V gene's germline CDR1 is MGHDK and CDR2 SYGVNS. The CDR3 bases are TGTGCCAGCAGTGAATCCTACAGGGTATACGAGCAGTACTTC. Translating gives CASSESYRVYEQYF.